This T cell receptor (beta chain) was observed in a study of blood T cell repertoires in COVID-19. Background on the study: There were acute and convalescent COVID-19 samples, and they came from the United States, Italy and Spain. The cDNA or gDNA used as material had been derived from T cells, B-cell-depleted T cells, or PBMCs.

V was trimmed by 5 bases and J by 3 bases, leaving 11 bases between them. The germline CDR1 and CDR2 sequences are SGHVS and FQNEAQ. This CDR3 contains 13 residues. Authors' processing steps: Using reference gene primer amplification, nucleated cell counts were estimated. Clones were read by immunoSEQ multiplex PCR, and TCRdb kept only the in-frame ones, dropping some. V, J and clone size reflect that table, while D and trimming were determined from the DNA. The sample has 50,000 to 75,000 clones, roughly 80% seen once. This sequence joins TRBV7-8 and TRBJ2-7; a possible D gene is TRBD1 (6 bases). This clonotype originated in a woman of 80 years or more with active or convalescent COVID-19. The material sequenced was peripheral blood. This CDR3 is CASSLTGLYEQYF. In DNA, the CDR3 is TGTGCCAGCAGCCTGACAGGACTCTACGAGCAGTACTTC.